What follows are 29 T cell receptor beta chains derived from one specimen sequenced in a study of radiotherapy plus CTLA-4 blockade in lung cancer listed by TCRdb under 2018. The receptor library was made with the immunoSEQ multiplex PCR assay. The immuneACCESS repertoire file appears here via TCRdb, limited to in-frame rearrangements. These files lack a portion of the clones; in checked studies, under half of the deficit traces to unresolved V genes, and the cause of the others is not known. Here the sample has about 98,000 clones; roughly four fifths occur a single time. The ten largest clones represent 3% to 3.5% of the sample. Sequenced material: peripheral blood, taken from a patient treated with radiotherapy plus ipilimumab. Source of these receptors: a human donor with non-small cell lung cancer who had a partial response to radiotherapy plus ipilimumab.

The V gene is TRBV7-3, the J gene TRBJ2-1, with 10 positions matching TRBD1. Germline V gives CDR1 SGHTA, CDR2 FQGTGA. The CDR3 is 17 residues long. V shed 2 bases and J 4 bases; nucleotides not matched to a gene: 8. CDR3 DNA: TGTGCCAGCAGCTTAGTAGGGGGACAGGGGCTTTACAATGAGCAGTTCTTC. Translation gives CASSLVGGQGLYNEQFF.

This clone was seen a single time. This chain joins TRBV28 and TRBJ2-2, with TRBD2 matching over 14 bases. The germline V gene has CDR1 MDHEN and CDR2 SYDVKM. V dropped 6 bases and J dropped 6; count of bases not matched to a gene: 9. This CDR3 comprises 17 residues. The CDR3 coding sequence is TGTGCCAGCAGATCCGGACTAGCGGGAGGTATTCCCGGGGAGCTGTTTTTT. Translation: CASRSGLAGGIPGELFF.

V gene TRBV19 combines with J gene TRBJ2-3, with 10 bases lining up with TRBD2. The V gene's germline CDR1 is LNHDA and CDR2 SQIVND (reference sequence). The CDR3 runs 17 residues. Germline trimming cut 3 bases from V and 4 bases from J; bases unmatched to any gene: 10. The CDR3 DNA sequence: TGTGCCAGTAGTATCTTTCCTACTAGCGGGGTCGCAGATACGCAGTATTTT. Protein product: CASSIFPTSGVADTQYF.

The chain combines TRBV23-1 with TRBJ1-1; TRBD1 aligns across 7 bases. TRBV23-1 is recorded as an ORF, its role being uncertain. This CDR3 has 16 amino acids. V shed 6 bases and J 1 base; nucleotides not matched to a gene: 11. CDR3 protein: CASSLLQGRRNTEAFF. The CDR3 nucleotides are TGCGCCAGCAGCCTACTACAGGGGCGCAGGAACACTGAAGCTTTCTTT.

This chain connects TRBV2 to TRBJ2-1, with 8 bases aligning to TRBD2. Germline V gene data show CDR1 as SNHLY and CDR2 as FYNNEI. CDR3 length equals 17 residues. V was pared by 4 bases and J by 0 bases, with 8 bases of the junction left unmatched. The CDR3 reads CASSAELAGSSYNEQFF. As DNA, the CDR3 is TGTGCCAGCAGTGCGGAGTTAGCGGGAAGCTCCTACAATGAGCAGTTCTTC.

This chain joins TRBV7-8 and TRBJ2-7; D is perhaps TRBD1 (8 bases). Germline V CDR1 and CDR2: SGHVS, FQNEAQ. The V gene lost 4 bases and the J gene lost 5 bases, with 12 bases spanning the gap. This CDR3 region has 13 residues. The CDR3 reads CASSYTGGDEQYF. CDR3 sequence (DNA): TGTGCCAGCAGCTACACAGGGGGGGACGAGCAGTACTTC.

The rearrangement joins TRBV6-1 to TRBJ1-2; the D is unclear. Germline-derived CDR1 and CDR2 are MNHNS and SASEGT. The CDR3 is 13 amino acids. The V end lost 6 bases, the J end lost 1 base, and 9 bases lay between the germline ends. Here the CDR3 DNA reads TGTGCCAGCAGCCGACTGGGTAACTATGGCTACACCTTC. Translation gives CASSRLGNYGYTF.

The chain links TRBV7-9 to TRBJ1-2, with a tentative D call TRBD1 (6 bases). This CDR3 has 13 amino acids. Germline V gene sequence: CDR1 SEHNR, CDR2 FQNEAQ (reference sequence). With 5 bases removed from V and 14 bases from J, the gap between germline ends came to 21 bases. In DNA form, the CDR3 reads TGTGCCAGCAGCAGCAGGGTTGAGGGGGATATGACCTTC. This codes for CASSSRVEGDMTF. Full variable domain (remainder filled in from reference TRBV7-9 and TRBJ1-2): DTGVSQNPRHKITKRGQNVTFRCDPISEHNRLYWYRQTLGQGPEFLTYFQNEAQLEKSRLLSDRFSAERPKGSFSTLEIQRTEQGDSAMYLCASSSRVEGDMTFGSGTRLTVV.

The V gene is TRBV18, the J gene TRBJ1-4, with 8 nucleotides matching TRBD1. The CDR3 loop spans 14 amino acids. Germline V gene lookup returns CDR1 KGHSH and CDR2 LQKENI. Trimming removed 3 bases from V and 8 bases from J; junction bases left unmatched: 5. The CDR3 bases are TGTGCCAGCTCACCGGCGGGACAGGTAGAAAAACTGTTTTTT. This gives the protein CASSPAGQVEKLFF. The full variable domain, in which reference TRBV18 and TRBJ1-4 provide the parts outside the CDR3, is NAGVMQNPRHLVRRRGQEARLRCSPMKGHSHVYWYRQLPEEGLKFMVYLQKENIIDESGMPKERFSAEFPKEGPSILRIQQVVRGDSAAYFCASSPAGQVEKLFFGSGTQLSVL.

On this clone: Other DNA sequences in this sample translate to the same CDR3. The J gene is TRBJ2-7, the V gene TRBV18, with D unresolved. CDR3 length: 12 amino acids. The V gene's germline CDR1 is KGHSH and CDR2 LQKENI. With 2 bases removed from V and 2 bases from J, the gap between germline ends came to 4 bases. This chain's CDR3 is CASSPTPYEQYF. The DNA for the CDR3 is TGTGCCAGCTCACCAACTCCCTACGAGCAGTACTTC.

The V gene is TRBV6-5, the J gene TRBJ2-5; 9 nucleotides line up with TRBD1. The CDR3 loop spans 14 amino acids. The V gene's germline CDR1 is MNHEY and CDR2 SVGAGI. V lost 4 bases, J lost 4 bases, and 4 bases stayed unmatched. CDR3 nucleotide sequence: TGTGCCAGCAGTTTAACAGGGGGCAGAGAGACCCAGTACTTC. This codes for CASSLTGGRETQYF.

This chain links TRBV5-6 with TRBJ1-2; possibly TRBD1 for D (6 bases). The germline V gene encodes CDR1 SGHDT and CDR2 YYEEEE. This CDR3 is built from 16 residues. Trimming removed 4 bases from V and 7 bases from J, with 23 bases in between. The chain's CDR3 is CASSTLQGFGSRGYTF. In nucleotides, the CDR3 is TGTGCCAGCAGCACCTTACAGGGTTTCGGTTCCCGTGGCTACACCTTC.

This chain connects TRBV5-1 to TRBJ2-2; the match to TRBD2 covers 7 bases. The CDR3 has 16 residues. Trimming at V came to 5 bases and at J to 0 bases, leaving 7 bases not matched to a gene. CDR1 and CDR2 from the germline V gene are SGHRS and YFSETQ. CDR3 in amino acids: CASSNPAGSNTGELFF. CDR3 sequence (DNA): TGCGCCAGCAGTAATCCAGCGGGATCGAACACCGGGGAGCTGTTTTTT. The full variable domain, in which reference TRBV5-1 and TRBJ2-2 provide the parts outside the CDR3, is KAGVTQTPRYLIKTRGQQVTLSCSPISGHRSVSWYQQTPGQGLQFLFEYFSETQRNKGNFPGRFSGRQFSNSRSEMNVSTLELGDSALYLCASSNPAGSNTGELFFGEGSRLTVL.

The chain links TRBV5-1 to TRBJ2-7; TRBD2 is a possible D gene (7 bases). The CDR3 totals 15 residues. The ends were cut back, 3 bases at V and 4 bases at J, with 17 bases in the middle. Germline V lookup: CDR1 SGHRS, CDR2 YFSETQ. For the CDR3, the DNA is TGCGCCAGCAGCTATTCTGGGGGGGGCGGGTACGAGCAGTACTTC. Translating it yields CASSYSGGGGYEQYF.

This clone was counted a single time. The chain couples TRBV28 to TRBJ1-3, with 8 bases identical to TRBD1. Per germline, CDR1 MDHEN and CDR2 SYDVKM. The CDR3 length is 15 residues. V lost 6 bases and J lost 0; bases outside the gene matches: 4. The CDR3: CASSDTGGSGNTIYF. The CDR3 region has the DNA TGTGCCAGCAGCGACACAGGGGGCTCTGGAAACACCATATATTTT.

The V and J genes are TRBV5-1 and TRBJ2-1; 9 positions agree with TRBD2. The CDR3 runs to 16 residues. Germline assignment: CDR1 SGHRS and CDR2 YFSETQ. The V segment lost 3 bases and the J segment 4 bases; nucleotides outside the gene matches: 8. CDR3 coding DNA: TGCGCCAGCAGCTCAGTAGCGGGAGTGGTTTACAATGAGCAGTTCTTC. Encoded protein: CASSSVAGVVYNEQFF.

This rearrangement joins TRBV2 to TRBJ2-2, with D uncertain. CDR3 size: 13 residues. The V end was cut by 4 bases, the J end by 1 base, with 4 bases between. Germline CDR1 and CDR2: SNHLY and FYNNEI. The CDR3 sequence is CASSGVNTGELFF. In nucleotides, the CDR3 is TGTGCCAGCAGTGGAGTGAACACCGGGGAGCTGTTTTTT.

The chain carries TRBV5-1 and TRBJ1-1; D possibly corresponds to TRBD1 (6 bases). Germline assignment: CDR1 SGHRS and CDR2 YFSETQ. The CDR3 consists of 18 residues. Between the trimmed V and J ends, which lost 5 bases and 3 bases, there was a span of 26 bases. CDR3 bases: TGCGCCAGCAGGTCTACGCGGGGGCGTGGAGGTAAAGACACTGAAGCTTTCTTT. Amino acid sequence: CASRSTRGRGGKDTEAFF.

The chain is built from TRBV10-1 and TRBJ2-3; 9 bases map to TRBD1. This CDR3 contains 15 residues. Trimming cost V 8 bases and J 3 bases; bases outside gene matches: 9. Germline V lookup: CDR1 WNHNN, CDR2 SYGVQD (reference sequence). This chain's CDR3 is CASANPGQGTDTQYF. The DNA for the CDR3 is TGCGCCAGCGCTAACCCGGGACAGGGTACAGATACGCAGTATTTT.

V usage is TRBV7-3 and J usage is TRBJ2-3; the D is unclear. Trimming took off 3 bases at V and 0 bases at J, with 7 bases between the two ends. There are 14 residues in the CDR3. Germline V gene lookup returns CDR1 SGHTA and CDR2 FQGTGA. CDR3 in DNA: TGTGCCAGCAGCTTGGGCCCTAGCACAGATACGCAGTATTTT. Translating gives CASSLGPSTDTQYF.

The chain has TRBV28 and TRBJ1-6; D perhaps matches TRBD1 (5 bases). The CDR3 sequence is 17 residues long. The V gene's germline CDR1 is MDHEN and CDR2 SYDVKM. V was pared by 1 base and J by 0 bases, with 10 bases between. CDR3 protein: CASSLSGGGSYNSPLHF. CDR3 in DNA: TGTGCCAGCAGTTTATCGGGGGGTGGCTCCTATAATTCACCCCTCCACTTT.

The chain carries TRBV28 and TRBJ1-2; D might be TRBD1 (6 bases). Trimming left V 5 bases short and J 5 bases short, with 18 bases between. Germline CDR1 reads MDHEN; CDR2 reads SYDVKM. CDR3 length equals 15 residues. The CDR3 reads CASSHSRAGEYGYTF. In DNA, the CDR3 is TGTGCCAGCAGTCACAGCCGGGCAGGGGAATATGGCTACACCTTC.

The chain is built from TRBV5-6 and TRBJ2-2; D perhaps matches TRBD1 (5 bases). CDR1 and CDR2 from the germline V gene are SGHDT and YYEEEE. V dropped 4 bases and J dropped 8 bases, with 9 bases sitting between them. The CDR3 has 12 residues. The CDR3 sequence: CASSRRGGELFF. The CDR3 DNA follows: TGTGCCAGCAGCCGAAGGGGAGGGGAGCTGTTTTTT.

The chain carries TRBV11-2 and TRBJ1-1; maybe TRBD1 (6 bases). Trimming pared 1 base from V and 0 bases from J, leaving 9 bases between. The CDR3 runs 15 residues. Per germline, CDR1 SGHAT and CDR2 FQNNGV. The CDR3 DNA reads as TGTGCCAGCAGCTTAGGAAGGGGGTTGAACACTGAAGCTTTCTTT. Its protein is CASSLGRGLNTEAFF.

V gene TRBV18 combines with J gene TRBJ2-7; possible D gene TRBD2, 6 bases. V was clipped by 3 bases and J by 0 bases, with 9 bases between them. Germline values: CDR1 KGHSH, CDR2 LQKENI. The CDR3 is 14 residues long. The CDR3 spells CASSPIGGSYEQYF. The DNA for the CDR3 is TGTGCCAGCTCACCCATCGGGGGCTCCTACGAGCAGTACTTC.

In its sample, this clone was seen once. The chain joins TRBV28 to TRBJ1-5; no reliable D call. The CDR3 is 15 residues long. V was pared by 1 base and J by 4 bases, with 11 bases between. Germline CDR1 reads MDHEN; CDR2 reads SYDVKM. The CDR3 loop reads CASSLLGGSNQPQHF. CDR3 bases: TGTGCCAGCAGTTTATTAGGAGGGTCTAATCAGCCCCAGCATTTT.

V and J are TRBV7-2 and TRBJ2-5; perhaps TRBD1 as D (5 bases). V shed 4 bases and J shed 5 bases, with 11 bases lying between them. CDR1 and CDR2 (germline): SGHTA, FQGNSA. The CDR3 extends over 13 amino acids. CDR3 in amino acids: CASSSRVRETQYF. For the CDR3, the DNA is TGTGCCAGCAGCTCCAGGGTGCGGGAGACCCAGTACTTC.

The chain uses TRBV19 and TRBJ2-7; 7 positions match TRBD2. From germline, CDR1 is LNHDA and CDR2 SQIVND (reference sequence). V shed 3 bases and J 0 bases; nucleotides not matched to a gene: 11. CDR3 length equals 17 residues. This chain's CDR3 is CASSIAGDPRSSYEQYF. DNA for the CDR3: TGTGCCAGTAGTATCGCGGGGGACCCAAGGAGCTCCTACGAGCAGTACTTC.

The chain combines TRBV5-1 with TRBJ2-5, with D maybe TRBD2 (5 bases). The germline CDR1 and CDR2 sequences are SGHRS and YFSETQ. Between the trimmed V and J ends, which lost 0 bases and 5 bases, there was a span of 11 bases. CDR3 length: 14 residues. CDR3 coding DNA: TGCGCCAGCAGCTTGGCCAGCGGAGTCGAGACCCAGTACTTC. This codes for CASSLASGVETQYF.